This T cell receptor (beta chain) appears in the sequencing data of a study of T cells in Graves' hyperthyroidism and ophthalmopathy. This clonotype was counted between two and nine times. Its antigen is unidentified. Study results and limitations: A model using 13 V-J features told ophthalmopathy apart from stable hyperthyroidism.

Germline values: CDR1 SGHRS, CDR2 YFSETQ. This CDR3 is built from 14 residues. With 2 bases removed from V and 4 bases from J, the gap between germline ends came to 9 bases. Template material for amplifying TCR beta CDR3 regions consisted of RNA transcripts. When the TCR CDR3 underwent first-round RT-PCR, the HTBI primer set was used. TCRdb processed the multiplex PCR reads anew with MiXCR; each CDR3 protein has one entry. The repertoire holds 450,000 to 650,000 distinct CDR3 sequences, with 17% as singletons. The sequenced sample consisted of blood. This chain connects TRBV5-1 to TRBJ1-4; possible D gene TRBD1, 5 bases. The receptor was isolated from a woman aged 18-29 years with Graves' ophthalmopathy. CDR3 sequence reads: CASSFDSYNEKLFF. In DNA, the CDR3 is TGCGCCAGCAGCTTTGACAGTTATAATGAAAAACTGTTTTTT.